This T cell receptor (beta chain) was profiled in a study of cytomegalovirus exposure and HLA in healthy donors. Overall study: The study placed about four fifths of its approximately 400 genotyped donors in the Caucasian-associated ancestry cluster.

Germline CDR1 MDHEN, CDR2 SYDVKM. Deletions cut 7 bases from V and 7 bases from J, with 17 bases between. The CDR3 consists of 14 residues. 13 Jbeta primers and 60 Vbeta primers were used for the PCR. Assay: immunoSEQ multiplex PCR; the TCRdb copy retains only in-frame clones and omits some. Found here are 130,000 to 150,000 clones; the top ten clones hold 0.96%. Points from the study as a whole: The productive fraction for most TCR beta V segments was about 87% or about 30% in an earlier analysis. Among TCR sequences, most were rare, though some public TCRs appeared in many donors.

Regarding this clone: The antigen is unknown.

The sequenced sample consisted of PBMCs. The chain joins TRBV28 to TRBJ1-5; D is unclear. This sequence was found in a male donor in good health and CMV-seronegative. CDR3 sequence reads: CASKTSGSAQPQHF. CDR3 DNA sequence: TGTGCCAGCAAGACCTCGGGGTCTGCCCAGCCCCAGCATTTT.